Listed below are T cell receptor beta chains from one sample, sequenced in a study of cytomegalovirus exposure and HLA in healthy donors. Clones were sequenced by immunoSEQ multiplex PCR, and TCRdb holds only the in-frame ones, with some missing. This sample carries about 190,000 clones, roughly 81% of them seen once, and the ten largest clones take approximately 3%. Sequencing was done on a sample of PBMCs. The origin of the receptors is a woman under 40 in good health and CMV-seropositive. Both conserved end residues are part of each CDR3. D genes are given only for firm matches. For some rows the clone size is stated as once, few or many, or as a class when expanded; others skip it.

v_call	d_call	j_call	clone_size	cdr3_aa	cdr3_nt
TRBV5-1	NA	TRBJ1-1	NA	CASKIEAGAMNTEAFF	TGCGCCAGCAAAATAGAAGCAGGGGCGATGAACACTGAAGCTTTCTTT
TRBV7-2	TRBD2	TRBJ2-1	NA	CASSFRLAGGFYNEQFF	TGTGCCAGCAGCTTCCGACTAGCGGGAGGTTTCTACAATGAGCAGTTCTTC
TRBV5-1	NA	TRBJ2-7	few	CASSLGASNPYEQYF	TGCGCCAGCAGCTTGGGGGCCAGCAACCCCTACGAGCAGTACTTC
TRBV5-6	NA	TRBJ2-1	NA	CASSKGGPSSYNEQFF	TGTGCCAGCAGCAAAGGCGGGCCCAGCTCCTACAATGAGCAGTTCTTC
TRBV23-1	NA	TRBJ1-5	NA	CASSQDQGPGNQPQHF	TGCGCCAGCAGTCAAGATCAGGGGCCCGGCAATCAGCCCCAGCATTTT
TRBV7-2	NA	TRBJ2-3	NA	CASSVDSGSTDTQYF	TGTGCCAGCAGCGTTGATAGCGGAAGCACAGATACGCAGTATTTT
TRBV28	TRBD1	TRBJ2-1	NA	CASSPDRGFTNEQFF	TGTGCCAGCAGTCCCGACAGGGGTTTTACCAATGAGCAGTTCTTC
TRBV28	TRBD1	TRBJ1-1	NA	CASSADRVNTEAFF	TGTGCCAGCAGTGCCGACAGGGTGAACACTGAAGCTTTCTTT
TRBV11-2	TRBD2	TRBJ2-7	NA	CASSSRTSGRAERDEQYF	TGTGCCAGCAGCTCCAGGACTAGCGGGAGGGCCGAGAGGGACGAGCAGTACTTC
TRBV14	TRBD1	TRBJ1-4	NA	CASSQNRGREKLFF	TGTGCCAGCAGCCAAAACAGGGGGAGGGAAAAACTGTTTTTT
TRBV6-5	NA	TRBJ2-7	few	CASSRAQGEQYF	TGTGCCAGCAGTCGGGCCCAGGGCGAGCAGTACTTC
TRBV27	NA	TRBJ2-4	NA	CASSLLRGADIQYF	TGTGCCAGCAGTTTACTTCGCGGGGCGGACATTCAGTACTTC
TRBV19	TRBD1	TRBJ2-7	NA	CASSLTPGQFYEQYF	TGTGCCAGTAGCTTAACACCGGGACAGTTCTACGAGCAGTACTTC
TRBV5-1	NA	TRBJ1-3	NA	CASSFSGDAGNTIYF	TGCGCCAGCAGCTTTTCAGGGGACGCTGGAAACACCATATATTTT
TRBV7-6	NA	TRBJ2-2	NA	CASSLGAGTGELFF	TGTGCCAGCAGCCTTGGGGCAGGTACCGGGGAGCTGTTTTTT
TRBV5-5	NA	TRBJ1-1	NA	CASSLVGGRTEAFF	TGTGCCAGCAGCTTGGTAGGAGGGAGAACTGAAGCTTTCTTT
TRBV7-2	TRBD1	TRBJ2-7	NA	CASSPRTGVAYEQYF	TGTGCCAGCAGCCCCCGGACAGGGGTCGCCTACGAGCAGTACTTC
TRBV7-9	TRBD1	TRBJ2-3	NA	CASSLDRPTDTQYF	TGTGCCAGCAGCCTGGACAGGCCCACAGATACGCAGTATTTT
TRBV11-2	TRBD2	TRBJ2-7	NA	CASSLAGGLAGGSYEQYF	TGTGCCAGCAGCTTAGCAGGGGGACTAGCGGGAGGGTCCTACGAGCAGTACTTC
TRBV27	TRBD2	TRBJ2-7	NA	CASSSGGSYEQYF	TGTGCCAGCAGCAGCGGGGGGTCCTACGAGCAGTACTTC
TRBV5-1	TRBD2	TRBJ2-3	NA	CASSLTGTRTDTQYF	TGCGCCAGCAGCCTAACCGGGACTAGGACAGATACGCAGTATTTT
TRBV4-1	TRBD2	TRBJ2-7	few	CASSLTSGSSYEQYF	TGCGCCAGCAGCTTGACTAGCGGGAGCTCCTACGAGCAGTACTTC
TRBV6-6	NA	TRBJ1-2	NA	CASRSYSGYTF	TGTGCCAGCAGATCATACTCGGGCTACACCTTC
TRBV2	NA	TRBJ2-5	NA	CASRSTSETQYF	TGTGCCAGCAGATCAACTTCAGAGACCCAGTACTTC
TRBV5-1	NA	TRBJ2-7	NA	CASSPEGVSYEQYF	TGCGCCAGCAGTCCAGAGGGCGTCTCCTACGAGCAGTACTTC
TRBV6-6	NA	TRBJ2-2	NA	CASNPGGSGELFF	TGTGCCAGCAACCCCGGAGGGTCCGGGGAGCTGTTTTTT
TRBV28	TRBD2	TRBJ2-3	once	CASSRQRESGDTQYF	TGTGCCAGCAGTCGACAGCGGGAGTCGGGGGATACGCAGTATTTT
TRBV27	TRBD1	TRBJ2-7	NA	CASKPSGGAGYEQYF	TGTGCCAGCAAACCCTCAGGGGGCGCGGGGTACGAGCAGTACTTC
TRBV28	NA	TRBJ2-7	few	CASWKGGAEYEQYF	TGTGCCAGCTGGAAGGGGGGGGCGGAGTACGAGCAGTACTTC
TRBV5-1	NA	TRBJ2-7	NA	CASSLPDRKGEQYF	TGCGCCAGCAGCTTGCCGGACAGAAAAGGCGAGCAGTACTTC
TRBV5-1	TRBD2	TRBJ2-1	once	CASSEREASEQFF	TGCGCCAGCAGCGAGCGGGAGGCCAGTGAGCAGTTCTTC
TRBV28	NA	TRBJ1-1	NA	CASNKQVDYTEAFF	TGTGCCAGCAACAAACAGGTAGACTACACTGAAGCTTTCTTT
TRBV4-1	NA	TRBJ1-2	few	CASSQNRDGGYTF	TGCGCCAGCAGCCAAAACAGGGATGGAGGCTACACCTTC
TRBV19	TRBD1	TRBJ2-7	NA	CATSPGQGSSYEQYF	TGTGCCACCTCGCCGGGACAGGGGTCCTCCTACGAGCAGTACTTC
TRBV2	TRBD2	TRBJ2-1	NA	CASLSGSSYNEQFF	TGTGCCAGCCTTAGCGGGAGCTCCTACAATGAGCAGTTCTTC
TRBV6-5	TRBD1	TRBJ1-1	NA	CASRQGGSEAFF	TGTGCCAGCAGACAGGGGGGTTCTGAAGCTTTCTTT
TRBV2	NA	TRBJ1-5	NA	CASKRTTGNQPQHF	TGTGCCAGCAAAAGGACAACAGGCAATCAGCCCCAGCATTTT
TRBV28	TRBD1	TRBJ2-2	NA	CASSLGQRTGELFF	TGTGCCAGCAGTTTGGGACAGCGCACCGGGGAGCTGTTTTTT
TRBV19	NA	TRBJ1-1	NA	CASRGSGTEAFF	TGTGCCAGCAGGGGCTCGGGCACTGAAGCTTTCTTT
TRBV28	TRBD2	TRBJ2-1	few	CASSFGRLAGGDEQFF	TGTGCCAGCAGTTTTGGGCGGCTAGCGGGGGGGGATGAGCAGTTCTTC
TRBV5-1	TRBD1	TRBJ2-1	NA	CASSYLQGAENEQFF	TGCGCCAGCAGCTACCTTCAGGGGGCGGAAAATGAGCAGTTCTTC
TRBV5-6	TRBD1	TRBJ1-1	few	CASRRDRVGTEAFF	TGTGCCAGCAGGCGGGACAGGGTGGGCACTGAAGCTTTCTTT